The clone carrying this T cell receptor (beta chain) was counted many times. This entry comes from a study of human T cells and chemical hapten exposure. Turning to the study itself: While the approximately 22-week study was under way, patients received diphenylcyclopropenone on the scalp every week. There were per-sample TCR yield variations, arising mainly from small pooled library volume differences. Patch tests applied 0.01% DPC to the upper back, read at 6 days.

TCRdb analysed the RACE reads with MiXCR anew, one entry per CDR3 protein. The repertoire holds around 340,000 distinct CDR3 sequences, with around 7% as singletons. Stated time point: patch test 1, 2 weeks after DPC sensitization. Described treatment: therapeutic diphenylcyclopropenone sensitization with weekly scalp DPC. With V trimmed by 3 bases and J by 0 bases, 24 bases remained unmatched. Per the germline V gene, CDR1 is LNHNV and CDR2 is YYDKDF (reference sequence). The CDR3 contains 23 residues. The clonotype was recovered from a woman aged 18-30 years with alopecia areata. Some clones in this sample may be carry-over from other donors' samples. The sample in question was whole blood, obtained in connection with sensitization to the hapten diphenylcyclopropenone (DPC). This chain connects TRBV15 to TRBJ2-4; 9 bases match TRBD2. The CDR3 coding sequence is TGTGCCACCAGCAGCGCCCAAAACCCCTCTAGCGGGGAGACTTACCTAGCCAAAAACATTCAGTACTTC. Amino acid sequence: CATSSAQNPSSGETYLAKNIQYF. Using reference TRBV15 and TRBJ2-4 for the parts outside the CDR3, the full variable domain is DAMVIQNPRYQVTQFGKPVTLSCSQTLNHNVMYWYQQKSSQAPKLLFHYYDKDFNNEADTPDNFQSRRPNTSFCFLDIRSPGLGDTAMYLCATSSAQNPSSGETYLAKNIQYFGAGTRLSVL.